This is a list of T cell receptor beta chains from one sample in a study of technical replicates of blood from a handful of donors. Assay: immunoSEQ multiplex PCR; the TCRdb copy retains only in-frame clones and omits some. The repertoire holds around 60,000 clones, with 80% to 95% as singletons. Input material: PBMCs. These receptors were collected from a human donor in good health. Some clones in this sample may be carry-over from other donors' samples. Both conserved end residues are trimmed from each CDR3. Clone size is stated in some rows and not others, as once, few, many or a class when expanded.

V gene: TRBV19
clone size: .
J gene: TRBJ1-5
CDR3 protein: ASSERGNQPQH

V gene: TRBV27
clone size: .
J gene: TRBJ2-3
CDR3 protein: ASSLSGDGRDTQY

V gene: TRBV28
clone size: .
J gene: TRBJ2-7
CDR3 protein: ASRKTGGANYEQY

V gene: TRBV7-9
clone size: .
J gene: TRBJ1-4
CDR3 protein: ASSPRDSQNEKLF

V gene: TRBV7-2
clone size: .
J gene: TRBJ2-7
CDR3 protein: ASSPQTSGGLEQY

V gene: TRBV4-2
clone size: .
J gene: TRBJ1-2
CDR3 protein: ASSQGRGTGPYGYT

V gene: TRBV19
clone size: .
J gene: TRBJ1-6
CDR3 protein: ASSRDSNNSPLH

V gene: TRBV6-5
clone size: .
J gene: TRBJ2-1
CDR3 protein: ASSTRLAGGSEQF

V gene: TRBV12-5
clone size: .
J gene: TRBJ2-5
CDR3 protein: ASGFREETQY

V gene: TRBV5-8
clone size: .
J gene: TRBJ2-7
CDR3 protein: ASSIYRGQGGDEQY

V gene: TRBV4-2
clone size: .
J gene: TRBJ2-1
CDR3 protein: ASSQQRLANEQF

V gene: TRBV7-7
clone size: .
J gene: TRBJ2-3
CDR3 protein: ASSERGHSTDTQY

V gene: TRBV10-3
clone size: .
J gene: TRBJ1-1
CDR3 protein: AISEGGQGGTEAF

V gene: TRBV30
clone size: .
J gene: TRBJ1-3
CDR3 protein: AWSTGGSGNTIY

V gene: TRBV11-1
clone size: .
J gene: TRBJ2-1
CDR3 protein: ASSLGSGEQF

V gene: TRBV30
clone size: .
J gene: TRBJ1-1
CDR3 protein: AWSVLRQVNTEAF

V gene: TRBV7-9
clone size: once
J gene: TRBJ1-1
CDR3 protein: ASSLFSGGMNTEAF

V gene: TRBV7-2
clone size: .
J gene: TRBJ2-3
CDR3 protein: ASSPRPGLAGTDTQY

V gene: TRBV7-2
clone size: .
J gene: TRBJ2-1
CDR3 protein: ASSLESGGNEQF

V gene: TRBV2
clone size: .
J gene: TRBJ1-1
CDR3 protein: ASTLTGSGAF

V gene: TRBV18
clone size: once
J gene: TRBJ2-3
CDR3 protein: ASSPRSAGGLGTDTQY

V gene: TRBV23-1
clone size: .
J gene: TRBJ1-5
CDR3 protein: ASSHRTRAYSNQPQH

V gene: TRBV5-6
clone size: .
J gene: TRBJ2-7
CDR3 protein: ASSGGLAGGYEQY

V gene: TRBV2
clone size: .
J gene: TRBJ2-1
CDR3 protein: ASSEEMQGARNEQF

V gene: TRBV5-1
clone size: .
J gene: TRBJ2-7
CDR3 protein: ASSLSDQVFEQY

V gene: TRBV6-5
clone size: .
J gene: TRBJ1-2
CDR3 protein: ASSSRGGGHGYT

V gene: TRBV7-6
clone size: few
J gene: TRBJ2-2
CDR3 protein: ASSLEPSQTGELF

V gene: TRBV10-3
clone size: .
J gene: TRBJ1-5
CDR3 protein: AISDRGGDQPQH

V gene: TRBV2
clone size: .
J gene: TRBJ1-3
CDR3 protein: ARTTDSGNTIY

V gene: TRBV15
clone size: .
J gene: TRBJ2-7
CDR3 protein: ATSREVGLAEGNSYEQY

V gene: TRBV12-5
clone size: once
J gene: TRBJ2-2
CDR3 protein: ASGSGLAFTGELF

V gene: TRBV23-1
clone size: once
J gene: TRBJ1-5
CDR3 protein: ASSQPTVITSQPQH

V gene: TRBV5-1
clone size: .
J gene: TRBJ2-4
CDR3 protein: ASSPARQDTPTKNIQY

V gene: TRBV30
clone size: once
J gene: TRBJ1-2
CDR3 protein: AWSVGGTGRNYGYT

V gene: TRBV7-3
clone size: .
J gene: TRBJ2-1
CDR3 protein: ASSSLAGGSIYNEQF

V gene: TRBV28
clone size: .
J gene: TRBJ1-2
CDR3 protein: ASSLSLTGGLNYGYT

V gene: TRBV25-1
clone size: .
J gene: TRBJ2-7
CDR3 protein: ASSEAGRSFEQY

V gene: TRBV6-1
clone size: .
J gene: TRBJ1-1
CDR3 protein: ASSDPDRVVEAF